This is a list of T cell receptor beta chains from one sample in a study of shared clonotypes between healthy human individuals. Data came from immunoSEQ multiplex PCR; TCRdb stores just in-frame clones and leaves some out. Of about 1.5 million clones in the sample, approximately 98% were seen once. The source material was naive CD4+ T cells sorted from blood. The receptors derive from a man aged 30 to 39 in good health. Each CDR3 is given with its conserved first and last residue. The D gene is left open where the match is weak. The listing skips clone size in some rows; elsewhere it reads once, few, many or a size class.

J gene | clone size | D gene | V gene | CDR3 protein | CDR3 DNA
TRBJ2-5 | . | TRBD1 | TRBV29-1 | CSVGTGGLETQYF | TGCAGCGTTGGGACAGGGGGATTAGAGACCCAGTACTTC
TRBJ1-3 | . | . | TRBV27 | CASRGTSSGNTIYF | TGTGCCAGCAGGGGCACGAGCTCTGGAAACACCATATATTTT
TRBJ2-7 | . | . | TRBV2 | CASTLERAPVGEQYF | TGTGCCAGCACCCTAGAGAGGGCACCAGTTGGGGAGCAGTACTTC
TRBJ2-7 | . | . | TRBV13 | CASSLRSASEQYF | TGTGCCAGCAGCTTAAGGTCTGCGAGCGAGCAGTACTTC
TRBJ2-7 | . | TRBD2 | TRBV7-9 | CASSEREGLNEQYF | TGTGCCAGCAGCGAACGGGAGGGCCTGAACGAGCAGTACTTC
TRBJ1-2 | . | TRBD1 | TRBV13 | CASSPTGPNGYTF | TGTGCCAGCAGCCCGACAGGGCCCAATGGCTACACCTTC
TRBJ1-5 | . | TRBD1 | TRBV5-5 | CASSFTGANQPQHF | TGTGCCAGCAGCTTCACAGGGGCCAATCAGCCCCAGCATTTT
TRBJ2-7 | . | . | TRBV28 | CASSLVDEQYF | TGTGCCAGCAGTTTAGTAGACGAGCAGTACTTC
TRBJ2-5 | . | . | TRBV28 | CASSLGGASETQYF | TGTGCCAGCAGTTTAGGGGGGGCTTCGGAGACCCAGTACTTC
TRBJ2-7 | . | TRBD2 | TRBV15 | CATSRTSGRAVGSYEQYF | TGTGCCACCAGCAGGACTAGCGGGAGGGCCGTTGGCTCCTACGAGCAGTACTTC
TRBJ1-1 | once | . | TRBV30 | CAWGRMTRSGQAFF | TGTGCCTGGGGGCGTATGACACGGTCGGGCCAGGCTTTCTTT
TRBJ2-7 | . | TRBD2 | TRBV5-4 | CASSLEGLAGNEQYF | TGTGCCAGCAGCTTGGAGGGACTAGCGGGGAACGAGCAGTACTTC
TRBJ2-3 | . | TRBD2 | TRBV19 | CASSQLAGGGTDTQYF | TGTGCCAGTAGCCAACTAGCGGGAGGTGGGACAGATACGCAGTATTTT
TRBJ2-1 | . | . | TRBV11-2 | CASSNNRDNPREQFF | TGTGCCAGCAGTAATAACCGGGACAACCCTCGGGAGCAGTTCTTC
TRBJ2-1 | . | . | TRBV5-4 | CASSLAVVSYNEQFF | TGTGCCAGCAGCTTGGCTGTGGTCTCCTACAATGAGCAGTTCTTC
TRBJ2-7 | . | TRBD2 | TRBV7-2 | CASSSRTRSYEQYF | TGTGCCAGCAGCTCCAGGACTAGATCCTACGAGCAGTACTTC
TRBJ1-1 | . | TRBD1 | TRBV5-1 | CASSLEPTGQGNTEAFF | TGCGCCAGCAGCCTAGAACCAACGGGACAGGGGAATACTGAAGCTTTCTTT
TRBJ2-3 | . | . | TRBV10-3 | CAISVFGVSTDTQYF | TGTGCCATCAGTGTCTTCGGGGTTAGCACAGATACGCAGTATTTT
TRBJ2-7 | . | TRBD1 | TRBV7-6 | CASSLVQGASYEQYF | TGTGCCAGCAGCTTAGTACAGGGGGCGTCTTACGAGCAGTACTTC
TRBJ1-2 | . | . | TRBV2 | CASINEPTNYGYTF | TGTGCCAGCATCAACGAACCTACTAACTATGGCTACACCTTC
TRBJ2-5 | . | TRBD2 | TRBV10-3 | CAISVAGGGETQYF | TGTGCCATCAGTGTAGCGGGAGGGGGGGAGACCCAGTACTTC
TRBJ2-3 | . | . | TRBV18 | CASSPRTAPTDTQYF | TGTGCCAGCTCACCTAGGACAGCTCCCACAGATACGCAGTATTTT
TRBJ2-3 | . | TRBD2 | TRBV5-1 | CASIPGSGRADTQYF | TGCGCCAGCATCCCCGGTAGCGGGAGGGCAGATACGCAGTATTTT
TRBJ2-3 | . | TRBD2 | TRBV7-2 | CASSLTNWGLAGGTDTQYF | TGTGCCAGCAGCTTAACGAATTGGGGACTAGCGGGAGGCACAGATACGCAGTATTTT
TRBJ2-1 | . | . | TRBV10-1 | CASQGTGTSEQFF | TGCGCCAGCCAAGGAACAGGGACGAGTGAGCAGTTCTTC
TRBJ1-1 | once | . | TRBV5-1 | CASRLTGNTEAFF | TGCGCCAGCAGACTTACAGGGAACACTGAAGCTTTCTTT
TRBJ2-7 | once | . | TRBV18 | CASSPSGDEQYF | TGTGCCAGCTCACCATCGGGGGACGAGCAGTACTTC
TRBJ2-2 | . | . | TRBV7-2 | CASSYTGTQNTGELFF | TGTGCCAGCAGTTATACCGGGACACAAAACACCGGGGAGCTGTTTTTT
TRBJ2-2 | . | . | TRBV18 | CASSRGNTGELFF | TGTGCCAGCTCACGAGGAAACACCGGGGAGCTGTTTTTT
TRBJ2-3 | . | TRBD2 | TRBV18 | CASSPLSGKVADTQYF | TGTGCCAGCTCACCTCTTAGCGGGAAGGTCGCAGATACGCAGTATTTT
TRBJ2-7 | . | . | TRBV28 | CASSLPPKSYEQYF | TGTGCCAGCAGTTTGCCCCCTAAATCCTACGAGCAGTACTTC
TRBJ2-7 | . | . | TRBV6-5 | CASSYKGGSLEQYF | TGTGCCAGCAGTTACAAAGGGGGGAGTTTAGAGCAGTACTTC
TRBJ2-1 | . | TRBD1 | TRBV7-8 | CASSESYIGQGTYNEQFF | TGTGCCAGCAGCGAGAGCTATATTGGACAGGGGACCTACAATGAGCAGTTCTTC
TRBJ2-7 | . | TRBD1 | TRBV4-3 | CASSQGTGTAISYEQYF | TGCGCCAGCAGCCAAGGCACCGGGACAGCAATCTCCTACGAGCAGTACTTC
TRBJ1-3 | . | TRBD1 | TRBV10-2 | CASRTPRQGGGNTIYF | TGCGCCAGCAGGACCCCGAGACAGGGTGGTGGAAACACCATATATTTT
TRBJ2-7 | . | TRBD1 | TRBV7-9 | CASSKPGQGIHEQYF | TGTGCCAGCAGCAAACCGGGACAGGGGATCCACGAGCAGTACTTC
TRBJ2-7 | . | . | TRBV5-1 | CASSLSLNEQYF | TGCGCCAGCAGCTTGAGCCTCAACGAGCAGTACTTC
TRBJ2-7 | . | TRBD2 | TRBV29-1 | CSVLPGLAETYEQYF | TGCAGCGTCCTACCCGGACTAGCGGAGACCTACGAGCAGTACTTC
TRBJ2-3 | . | . | TRBV27 | CASSFSRPTRTDTQYF | TGTGCCAGCAGTTTCTCCAGACCGACGCGCACAGATACGCAGTATTTT
TRBJ2-7 | . | . | TRBV28 | CASSLLAEQYF | TGTGCCAGCAGTTTATTGGCCGAGCAGTACTTC
TRBJ2-7 | . | . | TRBV2 | CASSAGRGYEQYF | TGTGCCAGCAGTGCCGGACGGGGCTACGAGCAGTACTTC
TRBJ2-7 | . | TRBD2 | TRBV10-3 | CAITQGREAYEQYF | TGTGCCATCACCCAAGGGCGGGAGGCCTACGAGCAGTACTTC
TRBJ2-7 | once | . | TRBV27 | CASSLYAPGAGEAYEQYF | TGTGCCAGCAGCTTATATGCCCCGGGTGCAGGGGAGGCCTACGAGCAGTACTTC
TRBJ2-1 | . | . | TRBV5-1 | CASKGGGERYEQFF | TGCGCCAGCAAGGGAGGTGGGGAACGCTATGAGCAGTTCTTC
TRBJ1-5 | . | . | TRBV7-2 | CASSRAAWHQPQHF | TGTGCCAGCAGCCGTGCGGCCTGGCATCAGCCCCAGCATTTT
TRBJ2-5 | . | TRBD2 | TRBV7-9 | CASSLGASGWAQETQYF | TGTGCCAGCAGCTTAGGGGCTAGCGGGTGGGCCCAAGAGACCCAGTACTTC
TRBJ2-2 | . | . | TRBV4-1 | CASSHLKRGTGELFF | TGCGCCAGCAGCCACCTAAAAAGGGGCACCGGGGAGCTGTTTTTT
TRBJ2-5 | . | . | TRBV9 | CASSVDIQETQYF | TGTGCCAGCAGCGTAGATATACAAGAGACCCAGTACTTC
TRBJ2-5 | . | . | TRBV5-6 | CASSLKRTAVETQYF | TGTGCCAGCAGCTTGAAACGGACAGCTGTAGAGACCCAGTACTTC
TRBJ2-3 | . | . | TRBV28 | CASSLEPQGAPTDTQYF | TGTGCCAGCAGTTTGGAGCCCCAGGGTGCCCCCACAGATACGCAGTATTTT